The 28 T cell receptor beta chains given below trace back to one sample, sequenced in a study of CXCR3-negative and CXCR3-positive naive CD8 T cells. Through 5' RACE with UMI labels, the TRB cDNA libraries were prepared. TCRdb re-called the 5' RACE reads; one entry per CDR3 protein, DNA not given. Its table records roughly 29,000 distinct CDR3 sequences. The specimen was memory CD8+ T cells from blood. The receptor set was obtained from a human donor in good health. Some clones in this sample may be carry-over from other donors' samples.

This sequence joins TRBV6-4 and TRBJ1-1; TCRdb gives TRBD1 as the D gene, but with no DNA this cannot be confirmed. This CDR3 comprises 15 residues. Looked up from germline, CDR1 is MRHNA and CDR2 is SNTAGT. CDR3 amino acids: CASSADSGGGREAFF.

V is TRBV6-1 and J is TRBJ2-1; TCRdb names TRBD1, which stays unverified in the absence of DNA. The CDR3 is 16 residues long. Germline assignment: CDR1 MNHNS and CDR2 SASEGT. CDR3 sequence reads: CASSYEEDRVWIGQFF.

The V call is TRBV20-1, the J call TRBJ1-1; the D call from TCRdb, TRBD1, cannot be confirmed without DNA. The CDR3 loop spans 13 amino acids. Germline V gives CDR1 DFQATT, CDR2 SNEGSKA (reference sequence). CDR3: CSAPGQGVTEAFF.

V is TRBV9 and J is TRBJ2-1; TCRdb names TRBD2, which stays unverified in the absence of DNA. Germline V gene lookup returns CDR1 SGDLS and CDR2 YYNGEE. The CDR3 contains 15 residues. This CDR3 is CASSVIGLGTNEQFF.

The V and J genes are TRBV4-3 and TRBJ2-6; TCRdb's assignment of TRBD1 cannot be checked, as there is no DNA. CDR3 length: 16 amino acids. Germline-derived CDR1 and CDR2 are LGHNA and YSLEER. CDR3 loop: CASSQVRGTGANVLTF.

The rearrangement links TRBV2 to TRBJ2-2; the D gene TCRdb calls, TRBD2, cannot be checked with no DNA. CDR1 is SNHLY and CDR2 is FYNNEI in the germline V gene. CDR3 length equals 18 residues. This CDR3 reads CASSPHEPSGTFTGELFF.

The chain couples TRBV11-2 to TRBJ2-7. CDR1 and CDR2 (germline): SGHAT, FQNNGV. The CDR3 totals 12 residues. CDR3: CASSFGSYEQYF.

The chain carries TRBV29-1 and TRBJ2-7. Germline V gives CDR1 SQVTM, CDR2 ANQGSEA. CDR3 length: 13 residues. The CDR3 reads CSVAGRGSYEQYF.

This chain uses TRBV28 with TRBJ2-3; the TCRdb call, TRBD1, lacks DNA for checking. The CDR3 consists of 14 residues. Looked up from germline, CDR1 is MDHEN and CDR2 is SYDVKM. Here the CDR3 reads CASSLVGGIYTQYF. The entire variable domain, with the rest obtained from reference TRBV28 and TRBJ2-3, is as follows: DVKVTQSSRYLVKRTGEKVFLECVQDMDHENMFWYRQDPGLGLRLIYFSYDVKMKEKGDIPEGYSVSREKKERFSLILESASTNQTSMYLCASSLVGGIYTQYFGPGTRLTVL.

The CDR3 sequence: CASSDGTGYNEQFF. The rearrangement uses TRBV5-1 and TRBJ2-1; as DNA is missing, the TRBD1 call by TCRdb cannot be tested. CDR1 is SGHRS and CDR2 is YFSETQ in the germline V gene. CDR3 size: 14 residues. The variable domain in full, completed from reference TRBV5-1 and TRBJ2-1, reads KAGVTQTPRYLIKTRGQQVTLSCSPISGHRSVSWYQQTPGQGLQFLFEYFSETQRNKGNFPGRFSGRQFSNSRSEMNVSTLELGDSALYLCASSDGTGYNEQFFGPGTRLTVL.

The CDR3 region is CASSDSGGSNQPQHF. This sequence joins TRBV6-4 and TRBJ1-5; TCRdb calls TRBD1, which cannot be checked without DNA. The germline V gene has CDR1 MRHNA and CDR2 SNTAGT. This CDR3 comprises 15 residues.

The chain is built from TRBV29-1 and TRBJ2-5; TCRdb proposes TRBD1, but this gene call is untestable without DNA. Germline V gene data show CDR1 as SQVTM and CDR2 as ANQGSEA. The CDR3 is made up of 14 amino acids. The CDR3 spells CSVEEDMTGETQYF.

This chain uses TRBV12-3 or TRBV12-4 with TRBJ2-1. The CDR3 contains 14 residues. The CDR3 loop is CASSLVPTNNEQFF.

CDR3 loop: CSARDLGGQGDIGYTF. The rearrangement links TRBV20-1 to TRBJ1-2; TCRdb lists TRBD1, though no DNA is available to test this call. Germline CDR1 and CDR2: DFQATT and SNEGSKA (reference sequence). CDR3 length: 16 residues.

This chain links TRBV29-1 with TRBJ1-1; TCRdb returns TRBD1, unconfirmable since there is no DNA. The CDR3 runs 14 residues. CDR1 and CDR2 (germline): SQVTM, ANQGSEA. CDR3 residues: CSVDAGTVLTEAFF.

The chain combines TRBV7-6 with TRBJ2-3. CDR1 and CDR2 from the germline V gene are SGHVS and FNYEAQ. The CDR3 sequence is 13 residues long. Here the CDR3 reads CASSLESADTQYF.

This chain links TRBV29-1 with TRBJ2-1; without DNA, the TCRdb call of TRBD2 cannot be checked. The CDR3 spans 11 residues. The germline CDR1 and CDR2 sequences are SQVTM and ANQGSEA. The CDR3 sequence is CSVWAGNEQFF.

The V and J genes are TRBV6-6 and TRBJ2-3; the TCRdb D gene call, TRBD1, has no DNA to confirm it. This CDR3 is built from 12 residues. Germline V gives CDR1 MNHNY, CDR2 SVGAGI (reference sequence). The chain's CDR3 is CASSAPTDTQYF.

V usage is TRBV20-1 and J usage is TRBJ1-2. This CDR3 comprises 17 residues. Germline-derived CDR1 and CDR2 are DFQATT and SNEGSKA (reference sequence). The CDR3 sequence: CSARGVRPKEHNYGYTF.

The chain couples TRBV6-4 to TRBJ2-1. Germline CDR1 reads MRHNA; CDR2 reads SNTAGT. The CDR3 runs to 14 residues. The CDR3 is CAIGLGDSYNEQFF.

V and J are TRBV29-1 and TRBJ2-1; without DNA, the TCRdb call of TRBD1 cannot be checked. Germline CDR1 is SQVTM and CDR2 is ANQGSEA. The CDR3 contains 14 residues. The CDR3 loop reads CSVESGQGDNEQFF.

The J gene is TRBJ2-4, the V gene TRBV2; TCRdb's D gene call, TRBD2, goes unchecked for lack of DNA. Germline V CDR1 and CDR2: SNHLY, FYNNEI. The CDR3 loop spans 15 amino acids. The CDR3 loop reads CASSEATGGGNIQYF.

The rearrangement links TRBV20-1 to TRBJ2-7; TCRdb lists TRBD2, though no DNA is available to test this call. CDR3 length equals 15 residues. In germline, CDR1 is DFQATT, CDR2 SNEGSKA (reference sequence). CDR3 sequence: CSASISIEGGNEQYF.

The chain carries TRBV7-9 and TRBJ1-1; TCRdb reports TRBD1, a call that lacks DNA to check it against. There are 15 residues in the CDR3. CDR1 is SEHNR and CDR2 is FQNEAQ in the germline V gene (reference sequence). The CDR3 region is CASSLPVGQNTEAFF.

The genes are TRBV5-1 and TRBJ2-3; TCRdb names TRBD2, which stays unverified in the absence of DNA. CDR3 length: 16 amino acids. Germline V lookup: CDR1 SGHRS, CDR2 YFSETQ. The CDR3 sequence is CASVLWGTARGNTQYF. The full variable domain, rest sourced from reference TRBV5-1 and TRBJ2-3, is KAGVTQTPRYLIKTRGQQVTLSCSPISGHRSVSWYQQTPGQGLQFLFEYFSETQRNKGNFPGRFSGRQFSNSRSEMNVSTLELGDSALYLCASVLWGTARGNTQYFGPGTRLTVL.

The genes are TRBV6-1 and TRBJ2-1; lacking DNA, the TRBD2 call made by TCRdb goes unchecked. Looked up from germline, CDR1 is MNHNS and CDR2 is SASEGT. CDR3 size: 16 residues. CDR3 in amino acids: CASRTSTRGVYNEQFF.

The rearrangement links TRBV15 to TRBJ2-7; lacking DNA, the TRBD2 call made by TCRdb goes unchecked. This CDR3 has 15 residues. Germline V gene sequence: CDR1 LNHNV, CDR2 YYDKDF (reference sequence). The CDR3 sequence is CATSRAGSFTYEQYF.

The chain couples TRBV12-3 or TRBV12-4 to TRBJ2-2. The CDR3 length is 15 residues. The chain's CDR3 is CASSLSWENTGELFF.